This T cell receptor (beta chain) emerged from a study of blood T cells in healthy people across ages. Study results and limitations: Because donor CMV status was unknown, expanded clonotype changes were possibly confounded. A roughly linear age-dependent decrease characterized TCR beta diversity per million T cells.

A remark on this clonotype: Its antigen is unknown.

For the second PCR, which ran for roughly 7 to 11 cycles, a sample-barcoded 5' primer and a J-beta primer mix were used. TCRdb re-called the 5' RACE reads through MiXCR, storing one row per CDR3 protein. The table lists about 280,000 distinct CDR3 sequences, roughly a quarter of them singletons. The sequencing input was blood. The receptor comes from a woman in her sixties or seventies in good health.

The CDR3, as DNA: TGCAGTGCGCACGAGATAGACTACGAGCAGTACTTC. This translates into CSAHEIDYEQYF. This chain connects TRBV20-1 to TRBJ2-5; D is ambiguous. TRBJ2-7 explains the end of the DNA better; the J call may be wrong. The CDR3 consists of 12 residues. Germline CDR1 DFQATT, CDR2 SNEGSKA (reference sequence).